This T cell receptor beta chain was found in a study of blood T cell repertoires in COVID-19. Study overall: PBMCs, B-cell-depleted T cells, or T cells were the source of the cDNA or gDNA that made up the material.

From germline, CDR1 is SEHNR and CDR2 FQNEAQ (reference sequence). This CDR3 is 14 amino acids long. Trimming removed 5 bases from V and 4 bases from J, with 14 bases in between. Original handling: Amplification of reference gene primers provided the estimated nucleated cell counts. Sequencing was performed with immunoSEQ multiplex PCR; in TCRdb, only in-frame clones are kept and a portion is missing. The DNA was the basis for D and trimming; V, J and clone size are from that table. The sample has roughly 80,000 clones, around four fifths seen once; the top ten hold roughly 9%. The sequenced sample consisted of peripheral blood. This receptor was identified in a human donor in a cohort sampled during active COVID-19. The chain links TRBV7-9 to TRBJ2-5, with a weak D call TRBD1 (5 bases). CDR3 sequence: CASSPSTVLETQYF. CDR3 bases: TGTGCCAGCAGCCCCTCGACAGTTTTAGAGACCCAGTACTTC. The complete variable domain, with remaining parts taken from reference TRBV7-9 and TRBJ2-5, reads DTGVSQNPRHKITKRGQNVTFRCDPISEHNRLYWYRQTLGQGPEFLTYFQNEAQLEKSRLLSDRFSAERPKGSFSTLEIQRTEQGDSAMYLCASSPSTVLETQYFGPGTRLLVL.